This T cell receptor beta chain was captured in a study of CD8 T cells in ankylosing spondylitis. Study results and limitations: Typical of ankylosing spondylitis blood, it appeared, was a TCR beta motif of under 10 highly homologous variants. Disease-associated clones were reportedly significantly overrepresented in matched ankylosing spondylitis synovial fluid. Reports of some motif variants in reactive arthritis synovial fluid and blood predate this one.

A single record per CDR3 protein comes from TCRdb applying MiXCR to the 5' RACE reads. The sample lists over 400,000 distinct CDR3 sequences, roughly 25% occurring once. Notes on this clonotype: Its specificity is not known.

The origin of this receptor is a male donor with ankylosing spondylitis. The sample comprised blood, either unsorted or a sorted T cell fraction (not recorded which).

CDR3 nucleotides: TGCAGCGGAGGAAGGGCGCAGAGTAACTATGGCTACACCTTC. Its protein is CSGGRAQSNYGYTF. J is TRBJ1-2 and V is TRBV29-1; D is ambiguous. CDR1 and CDR2 from the germline V gene are SQVTM and ANQGSEA. Trimming removed 7 bases from V and 1 base from J, with 16 bases in between. The CDR3 runs 14 residues.